Listed here are 14 T cell receptor beta chains from one sample, sequenced in a study of cytomegalovirus exposure and HLA in healthy donors. This PCR relied on a set of 60 Vbeta primers and 13 Jbeta primers. Some clones are missing from TCRdb's copy, which holds only in-frame ones; the method was immunoSEQ multiplex PCR. The table has 150,000 to 200,000 clones, over 65% seen once. Sequencing was carried out using PBMCs. The receptors originated from a man aged 18-30 years in good health and CMV-seronegative.

The chain recombines TRBV6-9 with TRBJ2-1, with D possibly TRBD2 on 5 matching bases. Germline CDR1 MNHGY, CDR2 SVAAGI. The CDR3 loop spans 12 amino acids. With 9 bases removed from V and 4 bases from J, the gap between germline ends came to 10 bases. The CDR3, as DNA: TGTGCCAGAAGCGGACCTTACAATGAGCAGTTCTTC. Its translation: CARSGPYNEQFF.

The chain uses TRBV10-2 and TRBJ1-1; possible D gene TRBD1, 5 bases. The CDR3 contains 14 residues. The V gene's germline CDR1 is WSHSY and CDR2 SAAADI. Trimming left V 5 bases short and J 4 bases short, with 14 bases between. The CDR3 nucleotides are TGCGCCAGCAGTAGGGGATTGGATACCACTGAAGCTTTCTTT. This gives the protein CASSRGLDTTEAFF.

The V and J genes are TRBV5-4 and TRBJ2-5; 7 bases map to TRBD2. This CDR3 spans 15 amino acids. Looked up from germline, CDR1 is SGHNT and CDR2 is YYREEE (reference sequence). V shed 0 bases, J shed 3 bases, and the junction held 5 bases outside the gene matches. The CDR3 region has the DNA TGTGCCAGCAGCTTGGCGGGAGCGGGGAAAGAGACCCAGTACTTC. It encodes CASSLAGAGKETQYF.

The V gene is TRBV5-5, the J gene TRBJ1-1; 9 bases are shared with TRBD1. CDR1 and CDR2 (germline): SGHKS, YYEKEE (reference sequence). V gave up 1 base and J gave up 6 bases; unmatched junction bases: 4. This CDR3 has 14 amino acids. CDR3 protein: CASSLSQGAAEAFF. Written as DNA, the CDR3 is TGTGCCAGCAGCTTGTCACAGGGGGCCGCTGAAGCTTTCTTT.

The CDR3 DNA sequence: TGTGCCAGCAGCCCGGACAGTAGCAATCAGCCCCAGCATTTT. Protein sequence: CASSPDSSNQPQHF. J is TRBJ1-5 and V is TRBV6-5, with D possibly being TRBD1 (6 bases). The CDR3 loop spans 14 amino acids. CDR1 and CDR2 (germline): MNHEY, SVGAGI. Trimming took off 6 bases at V and 0 bases at J, with 9 bases between the two ends.

The V and J genes are TRBV5-4 and TRBJ2-5; D not certain. The CDR3 runs 12 residues. Germline assignment: CDR1 SGHNT and CDR2 YYREEE (reference sequence). V lost 4 bases, J lost 9 bases, and 13 bases lay in between. The CDR3 sequence is CASSTTDSSQYF. The CDR3 nucleotides are TGTGCCAGCAGCACCACTGACTCATCCCAGTACTTC. Looking up the rest from reference TRBV5-4 and TRBJ2-5 gives the full variable domain: ETGVTQSPTHLIKTRGQQVTLRCSSQSGHNTVSWYQQALGQGPQFIFQYYREEENGRGNFPPRFSGLQFPNYSSELNVNALELDDSALYLCASSTTDSSQYFGPGTRLLVL.

The chain carries TRBV4-3 and TRBJ2-1; TRBD2 matches 7 bases. The CDR3 has 15 residues. J lost 8 bases, V lost 4 bases, and 11 bases had no gene match. CDR1 LGHNA and CDR2 YSLEER come from the germline V gene. The CDR3 DNA sequence: TGCGCCAGCAGCCCGGGAGCGGGACTTTCTGATGAGCAGTTCTTC. It encodes CASSPGAGLSDEQFF.

This clone was recorded a few times. The rearrangement links TRBV6-5 to TRBJ2-5, with 8 bases matching TRBD1. J gave up 2 bases and V 2 bases, and 4 bases lay outside the gene matches. CDR3 size: 15 residues. Germline V gives CDR1 MNHEY, CDR2 SVGAGI. CDR3 sequence: CASSYTGGLQETQYF. CDR3 DNA: TGTGCCAGCAGTTACACAGGGGGGTTACAAGAGACCCAGTACTTC.

The chain has TRBV6-1 and TRBJ1-5; possibly TRBD1 for D (5 bases). The CDR3 extends over 16 amino acids. The V end was cut by 0 bases, the J end by 9 bases, with 18 bases between. The germline gives CDR1 MNHNS, CDR2 SASEGT. This CDR3 reads CASSEASGLGSRPQHF. The CDR3 DNA follows: TGTGCCAGCAGTGAAGCCTCGGGACTGGGCTCTCGGCCCCAGCATTTT.

V gene TRBV18 combines with J gene TRBJ2-6; D gene uncertain. This CDR3 spans 13 amino acids. V was shortened by 7 bases and J by 1 base, with 5 bases between the two germline ends. Germline loops: CDR1 KGHSH, CDR2 LQKENI. Written as DNA, the CDR3 is TGTGCCAGCTTGGAGTCTGGGGCCAACGTCCTGACTTTC. It yields the protein CASLESGANVLTF.

The chain couples TRBV27 to TRBJ2-2; D not resolved. This CDR3 region has 15 residues. Between the trimmed V and J ends, which lost 3 bases and 2 bases, there was a span of 10 bases. Germline V CDR1 and CDR2: MNHEY, SMNVEV (reference sequence). The CDR3 loop is CASSFITDNTGELFF. The CDR3 coding sequence is TGTGCCAGCAGTTTCATAACTGATAACACCGGGGAGCTGTTTTTT.

V is TRBV7-2 and J is TRBJ1-2; no definite D call. V lost 3 bases to trimming and J lost 8 bases, with 13 bases between them. The germline V gene encodes CDR1 SGHTA and CDR2 FQGNSA. CDR3 length: 13 amino acids. CDR3 protein: CASSFGVTEGYTF. The CDR3 DNA sequence: TGTGCCAGCAGCTTCGGGGTCACGGAAGGCTACACCTTC.

V and J are TRBV9 and TRBJ2-1, with D possibly TRBD2 on 7 matching bases. This CDR3 region has 17 residues. V gave up 0 bases and J gave up 2 bases, with 15 bases separating them. Looked up from germline, CDR1 is SGDLS and CDR2 is YYNGEE. CDR3 region: CASSVVGGRGPYNEQFF. As DNA, the CDR3 is TGTGCCAGCAGCGTAGTGGGGGGGCGGGGCCCCTACAATGAGCAGTTCTTC.

The V and J genes are TRBV6-5 and TRBJ2-7; 10 positions agree with TRBD1. This CDR3 has 16 residues. Germline V CDR1 and CDR2: MNHEY, SVGAGI. The ends lost 4 bases at V and 5 bases at J; junction bases unmatched: 11. CDR3 DNA: TGTGCCAGCAGTTCGTTCCGGGACAGGGGCAGCAACGAGCAGTACTTC. Residues: CASSSFRDRGSNEQYF.